Below are 21 T cell receptor beta chains sequenced from a single sample in a study of blood T cell repertoires in COVID-19. This table comes from immunoSEQ multiplex PCR, and its TCRdb copy is limited to in-frame clones, with some not included. There are a few hundred thousand clones in the sample; around 88% occur only once, and approximately 1.6% lies in the top ten. Material for sequencing was peripheral blood. These receptors all stem from a woman aged 25 to 39 with COVID-19, enrolled during active disease.

The chain has TRBV10-1 and TRBJ2-3, with 8 bases that match TRBD2. The germline CDR1 and CDR2 sequences are WNHNN and SYGVQD (reference sequence). With 2 bases clipped from V and 6 bases from J, the junction kept 10 bases outside the gene matches. The length of the CDR3 is 16 residues. The CDR3 loop reads CASSETSGGGEDTQYF. The CDR3 nucleotides are TGCGCCAGCAGTGAGACTAGCGGCGGCGGTGAGGATACGCAGTATTTT.

The J gene is TRBJ1-4, the V gene TRBV11-1, with D maybe TRBD1 (5 bases). Trimming cost V 5 bases and J 6 bases, with 16 bases left between them. This CDR3 region has 15 residues. Germline-derived CDR1 and CDR2 are SGHAT and FQDESV (reference sequence). The CDR3 region has the DNA TGTGCCAGCAGCGCTGGGACTACCCGATATGAAAAACTGTTTTTT. Its translation is CASSAGTTRYEKLFF.

The chain combines TRBV21-1 with TRBJ1-4. TRBV21-1 is a pseudogene. This CDR3 spans 12 amino acids. CDR3 protein: CASVPSNEKLFF. Here the CDR3 DNA reads TGTGCCAGCGTCCCGTCTAATGAAAAACTGTTTTTT.

The CDR3 nucleotides are TGTGCCAGTAGTATTAGGCGGGGGGGCCTTACAGATACGCAGTATTTT. Its translation is CASSIRRGGLTDTQYF. The V call is TRBV19, the J call TRBJ2-3; 9 bases align to TRBD2. With 3 bases clipped from V and 3 bases from J, the junction kept 7 bases outside the gene matches. Germline-derived CDR1 and CDR2 are LNHDA and SQIVND (reference sequence). The CDR3 is 16 amino acids.

CDR3 in DNA: TGTGCCAGCAGCTCTCCCCGGGACAGGGGGCGGAACTATGGCTACACCTTC. This gives the protein CASSSPRDRGRNYGYTF. The chain joins TRBV5-4 to TRBJ1-2; 12 nucleotides agree with TRBD1. The CDR3 contains 17 residues. The V gene end was trimmed by 3 bases and the J gene end by 2 bases; junction bases not matched to a gene: 8. Germline V CDR1 and CDR2: SGHNT, YYREEE (reference sequence).

The chain uses TRBV6-2 or TRBV6-3 and TRBJ2-1, with 7 bases identical to TRBD1. Germline lookup yields CDR1 MNHEY and CDR2 SVGEGT. The CDR3 loop spans 15 amino acids. With V trimmed by 6 bases and J by 0 bases, 5 bases remained unmatched. The CDR3: CASSKTGSSYNEQFF. CDR3 DNA: TGTGCCAGCAGCAAGACAGGGAGCTCCTACAATGAGCAGTTCTTC.

V gene TRBV27 combines with J gene TRBJ1-5; TRBD1 matches 8 bases. J was trimmed by 3 bases and V by 0 bases; bases with no gene match: 1. The V gene's germline CDR1 is MNHEY and CDR2 SMNVEV (reference sequence). There are 15 residues in the CDR3. Here the CDR3 DNA reads TGTGCCAGCAGTTTATCGGGACAGGACAATCAGCCCCAGCATTTT. This sequence encodes CASSLSGQDNQPQHF.

This clone was detected only a few times. J is TRBJ2-7 and V is TRBV28; tentatively, D is TRBD1 (5 bases). The length of the CDR3 is 17 residues. Trimming removed 5 bases at V and 3 bases at J, with 23 bases between. The germline CDR1 and CDR2 sequences are MDHEN and SYDVKM. In DNA, the CDR3 is TGTGCCAGCAGTCCCGGATCCAGGGTGGTAGGCCGCTACGAGCAGTACGTC. It is translated as CASSPGSRVVGRYEQYV.

As to this clone: Other DNA variants within this sample encode the same CDR3. The rearrangement uses TRBV7-2 and TRBJ1-1; D is ambiguous. Germline values: CDR1 SGHTA, CDR2 FQGNSA. The CDR3 totals 13 residues. Trimming took 1 base from V and 0 from J, leaving 3 bases between them. The CDR3: CASSLVVNTEAFF. DNA for the CDR3: TGTGCCAGCAGCTTAGTAGTGAACACTGAAGCTTTCTTT.

This chain joins TRBV6-1 and TRBJ1-1; 7 bases map to TRBD1. With V trimmed by 3 bases and J by 3 bases, 7 bases remained unmatched. The CDR3 is 15 residues long. Germline assignment: CDR1 MNHNS and CDR2 SASEGT. CDR3 DNA sequence: TGTGCCAGCAGTGACATAGGACAGGTTGACACTGAAGCTTTCTTT. Translating it yields CASSDIGQVDTEAFF.

This clone was found once. This chain connects TRBV19 to TRBJ2-1; 8 bases fit TRBD1. Germline trimming cut 2 bases from V and 10 bases from J; bases unmatched to any gene: 7. The CDR3 is 14 residues long. CDR1 LNHDA and CDR2 SQIVND come from the germline V gene (reference sequence). Written as DNA, the CDR3 is TGTGCCAGTAGTATAAGGACAGGGTTGGGGGAGCAGTTCTTC. It translates to CASSIRTGLGEQFF.

This clone was seen a handful of times. The gene calls are TRBV28 and TRBJ1-2; D might be TRBD1 (6 bases). The CDR3 runs to 16 residues. The germline gives CDR1 MDHEN, CDR2 SYDVKM. Trimming removed 5 bases from V and 2 bases from J, with 18 bases in between. The CDR3 DNA is TGTGCCAGCAGTGCCCCCGCGACAGGCCGAAACTATGGCTACACCTTC. Translating it yields CASSAPATGRNYGYTF.

The chain carries TRBV5-1 and TRBJ1-2; TRBD1 agrees at 7 bases. The length of the CDR3 is 15 residues. Germline CDR1 SGHRS, CDR2 YFSETQ. V lost 2 bases, J lost 4 bases, and 8 bases stayed unmatched. The DNA of the CDR3 is TGCGCCAGCAGCTTACTTTCCCGGGACAGCTATGGCTACACCTTC. Its protein is CASSLLSRDSYGYTF.

The V gene is TRBV2, the J gene TRBJ1-5; no firm D call. The CDR3 sequence is 13 residues long. Trimming shortened V by 2 bases and J by 7 bases, and 9 bases separated the two germline ends. Per the germline V gene, CDR1 is SNHLY and CDR2 is FYNNEI. The DNA for the CDR3 is TGTGCCAGCAGTGAAACGGCGGCACAGCCCCAGCATTTT. Translating gives CASSETAAQPQHF. Filled out from reference TRBV2 and TRBJ1-5, the complete variable domain reads EPEVTQTPSHQVTQMGQEVILRCVPISNHLYFYWYRQILGQKVEFLVSFYNNEISEKSEIFDDQFSVERPDGSNFTLKIRSTKLEDSAMYFCASSETAAQPQHFGDGTRLSIL.

The gene calls are TRBV5-5 and TRBJ2-3; 8 bases fit TRBD2. The CDR3 extends over 14 amino acids. J lost 5 bases, V lost 7 bases, and 9 bases had no gene match. Germline CDR1 and CDR2: SGHKS and YYEKEE (reference sequence). The DNA of the CDR3 is TGTGCCAGCGGATGGACTAGCAGGGGAGATACGCAGTATTTT. Residues: CASGWTSRGDTQYF.

The V call is TRBV30, the J call TRBJ1-1; weak D call: TRBD1 (5 bases). Trimming stripped 1 base from V and 5 bases from J, with 11 bases between. The germline CDR1 and CDR2 sequences are GTSNPN and SVGIG (reference sequence). The CDR3 contains 13 residues. CDR3 sequence reads: CAWSAGGETEAFF. CDR3 nucleotide sequence: TGTGCCTGGAGTGCTGGAGGGGAAACTGAAGCTTTCTTT.

The gene calls are TRBV6-6 and TRBJ1-1; possibly TRBD1 for D (6 bases). Germline-derived CDR1 and CDR2 are MNHNY and SVGAGI (reference sequence). The CDR3 totals 12 residues. The V gene lost 0 bases and the J gene lost 11 bases, with 10 bases spanning the gap. CDR3 residues: CASSYSEGGAFF. The DNA of the CDR3 is TGTGCCAGCAGTTACTCAGAGGGGGGGGCTTTCTTT.

V and J are TRBV20-1 and TRBJ1-1, with TRBD1 as a possible D gene (5 bases). V was shortened by 3 bases and J by 8 bases, with 13 bases between the two germline ends. The germline V gene has CDR1 DFQATT and CDR2 SNEGSKA (reference sequence). CDR3 length equals 12 residues. This CDR3 is CSASGREEEAFF. CDR3 DNA sequence: TGCAGTGCTAGTGGCAGGGAGGAGGAAGCTTTCTTT.

This chain connects TRBV5-1 to TRBJ2-2, with a possible D match to TRBD2 (6 bases). The germline CDR1 and CDR2 sequences are SGHRS and YFSETQ. Trimming left V 0 bases short and J 1 base short, with 7 bases between. CDR3 length: 15 residues. The CDR3: CASSLVAENTGELFF. CDR3 coding DNA: TGCGCCAGCAGCTTGGTAGCGGAGAACACCGGGGAGCTGTTTTTT.

A single count supports this clone. The genes are TRBV7-3 and TRBJ2-1; D is possibly TRBD2 (6 bases). The CDR3 extends over 17 amino acids. Trimming left V 3 bases short and J 1 base short, with 16 bases between. Per the germline V gene, CDR1 is SGHTA and CDR2 is FQGTGA. CDR3 sequence: CASSLVGGGWSYNEQFF. The CDR3 bases are TGTGCCAGCAGCTTGGTGGGGGGAGGATGGTCCTACAATGAGCAGTTCTTC. Looking up the rest from reference TRBV7-3 and TRBJ2-1 gives the full variable domain: GAGVSQTPSNKVTEKGKYVELRCDPISGHTALYWYRQSLGQGPEFLIYFQGTGAADDSGLPNDRFFAVRPEGSVSTLKIQRTERGDSAVYLCASSLVGGGWSYNEQFFGPGTRLTVL.

The J gene is TRBJ2-1, the V gene TRBV6-5; D gene ambiguous. The CDR3 consists of 15 residues. In germline, CDR1 is MNHEY, CDR2 SVGAGI. The germline V and J ends were trimmed by 5 bases and 7 bases, with 18 bases remaining between them. The CDR3 coding sequence is TGTGCCAGCAGTCGCCCCTCCAGATTCGGGAATGAGCAGTTCTTC. Amino acid sequence: CASSRPSRFGNEQFF.